The 2 T cell receptor beta chains in this list originate from one sample, sequenced in a study of response to subunit inactivated influenza vaccine. Using its own MiXCR run on the RT-PCR reads, TCRdb lists one record per CDR3 protein. This table has roughly 570,000 distinct CDR3 sequences, 10% to 15% appearing once. The input for sequencing was PBMCs from blood, taken 40 to 50 days after vaccination. Receptors were obtained from a man aged 45-65 years who received an inactivated influenza vaccine.

This chain uses TRBV2 with TRBJ2-6; D is undetermined. CDR3 size: 15 residues. Germline V gene sequence: CDR1 SNHLY, CDR2 FYNNEI. The germline V and J ends were trimmed by 5 bases and 1 base, with 9 bases remaining between them. DNA for the CDR3: TGTGCCAGCAGTCTGACACAATCTGGGGCCAACGTCCTGACTTTC. Its translation: CASSLTQSGANVLTF.

This clonotype was recorded many times. The chain couples TRBV6-2 or TRBV6-3 to TRBJ2-3; D is perhaps TRBD1 (6 bases). This CDR3 is 12 amino acids long. The ends were cut back, 6 bases at V and 13 bases at J, with 17 bases in the middle. Germline V gene sequence: CDR1 MNHEY, CDR2 SVGEGT. In DNA, the CDR3 is TGTGCCAGCAGCTCCCTCAGGGGTTTTAAGTATTTT. Its translation is CASSSLRGFKYF.